This T cell receptor (beta chain) was profiled in a study of cytomegalovirus exposure and HLA in healthy donors. The PCR was carried out with 60 Vbeta primers and 13 Jbeta primers. Some clones are missing from TCRdb's copy, which holds only in-frame ones; the method was immunoSEQ multiplex PCR. The repertoire holds fewer than 150,000 clones, with 82% as singletons. Overall study findings and caveats: The study put 150 or so TCR beta chains on its list as cytomegalovirus-associated. Evidence from a later analysis indicated that most CMV-associated TCR beta chains looked HLA-restricted. HLA alleles showed associations with 16,951 TCR beta sequences in a later analysis, at a 0.05 false discovery rate. Being productive about 90% or about 30% of the time was typical of most TCR beta V segments in an earlier analysis.

The CDR3 is 13 residues long. V lost 5 bases to trimming and J lost 6 bases, with 13 bases between them. The germline CDR1 and CDR2 sequences are ENHRY and SYGVKD. This clone has more than one count but fewer than ten. The target antigen is unknown. The sample taken for sequencing was PBMCs. This chain links TRBV10-3 with TRBJ1-2; the D gene is possibly TRBD1 (5 bases). The source of this sequence is a male donor in good health and CMV-seronegative. CDR3: CAISPDRENGYTF. The CDR3, as DNA: TGTGCCATCAGTCCCGACAGAGAAAATGGCTACACCTTC.